This passage covers 16 T cell receptor beta chains from one sample sequenced in a study of molecular identifiers for immune sequencing clone quantification. A single record per CDR3 protein comes from TCRdb applying MiXCR to the PCR reads. This sample has around 470,000 distinct CDR3 sequences, with about 20% found just once. Sequencing input: naive CD8+ T cells from blood, with Jurkat cell RNA spiked in. The subset was: FACS-sorted CD8+CD4-CCR7+CD45RA+ naive T cells. The receptors shown here come from a human donor in good health. Some libraries in this study had Jurkat cell RNA spiked in.

This clonotype was recorded many times. A junction end diverges from the germline sequence, so it may reflect a read error. The rearrangement uses TRBV4-3 and TRBJ2-7; 7 nucleotides match TRBD2. The CDR3 has 15 amino acids. From germline, CDR1 is LGHNA and CDR2 YSLEER. CDR3 sequence (DNA): TGCGCCAGCAGTCAAGACGGCGGGGGATCCTACGAGCAGTACTTC. Encoded protein: CASSQDGGGSYEQYF.

This clonotype was seen a few times. The rearrangement joins TRBV7-2 to TRBJ1-1; D perhaps matches TRBD1 (6 bases). From germline, CDR1 is SGHTA and CDR2 FQGNSA. Trimming shortened V by 3 bases and J by 0 bases, and 11 bases separated the two germline ends. The CDR3 totals 15 residues. The CDR3 loop reads CASSLGHRVNTEAFF. The CDR3 nucleotides read TGTGCCAGCAGCTTGGGACACAGGGTGAACACTGAAGCTTTCTTT. The variable domain in full, with the rest retrieved from reference TRBV7-2 and TRBJ1-1, is GAGVSQSPSNKVTEKGKDVELRCDPISGHTALYWYRQSLGQGLEFLIYFQGNSAPDKSGLPSDRFSAERTGGSVSTLTIQRTQQEDSAVYLCASSLGHRVNTEAFFGQGTRLTVV.

The sample holds many counts of this clonotype. The rearrangement links TRBV5-6 to TRBJ2-1, with 7 bases identical to TRBD1. Germline trimming cut 4 bases from V and 7 bases from J; bases unmatched to any gene: 11. CDR1 and CDR2 from the germline V gene are SGHDT and YYEEEE. The CDR3 has 15 residues. The CDR3 loop is CASSIDRALTNEQFF. The CDR3 bases are TGTGCCAGCAGCATAGACAGGGCGTTGACGAATGAGCAGTTCTTC.

This clonotype was counted between two and nine times. The rearrangement uses TRBV4-1 and TRBJ2-3, with TRBD2 matching 10 bases. This CDR3 has 18 residues. The J segment lost 1 base and the V segment lost 5 bases, leaving 12 bases of the junction unmatched. The V gene's germline CDR1 is MGHRA and CDR2 YSYEKL. CDR3 nucleotide sequence: TGCGCCAGCAGCGCGCCAGCGGGAGGGTTTACTGGCACAGATACGCAGTATTTT. This gives the protein CASSAPAGGFTGTDTQYF.

Ten or more counts support this clonotype. The rearrangement links TRBV5-5 to TRBJ2-3, with TRBD2 matching over 8 bases. From germline, CDR1 is SGHKS and CDR2 YYEKEE (reference sequence). The J segment lost 4 bases and the V segment lost 4 bases, leaving 14 bases of the junction unmatched. The CDR3 covers 17 residues. CDR3 nucleotide sequence: TGTGCCAGCAGCCCCCCTCGGGGGGGGGCTTACGCAGATACGCAGTATTTT. The encoded protein is CASSPPRGGAYADTQYF.

This clonotype was counted many times. CDR3 in amino acids: CASSHPGGPDTQYF. The CDR3 DNA follows: TGTGCCAGCAGTCACCCGGGGGGCCCAGATACGCAGTATTTT. This rearrangement joins TRBV7-9 to TRBJ2-3, with D tentatively TRBD2 (7 bases). The CDR3 is 14 residues long. Germline V CDR1 and CDR2: SEHNR, FQNEAQ (reference sequence). V was clipped by 6 bases and J by 4 bases, with 14 bases between them.

This clonotype was recorded once. The V gene is TRBV12-3 or TRBV12-4, the J gene TRBJ1-1, with 7 bases lining up with TRBD1. The CDR3 runs 14 residues. V shed 10 bases and J 0 bases; nucleotides not matched to a gene: 8. The CDR3 region has the DNA TGTGCCAATAACTTTGGGACAGTGAACACTGAAGCTTTCTTT. Amino acid sequence: CANNFGTVNTEAFF.

In regard to this clonotype: This CDR3 fails to terminate in the conserved phenylalanine or tryptophan, so it likely reflects a read error. The rearrangement uses TRBV7-6 and TRBJ1-5; D gene unclear. Deletions cut 3 bases from V and 4 bases from J, with 10 bases between. The CDR3 length is 14 residues. The germline V gene encodes CDR1 SGHVS and CDR2 FNYEAQ. The CDR3 reads CASSFGPGNQPQHS. CDR3 DNA sequence: TGTGCCAGCAGCTTTGGTCCGGGGAATCAGCCCCAGCATTCT.

This clonotype has ten or more counts. V is TRBV4-2 and J is TRBJ1-1; D is undetermined. Trimming cost V 4 bases and J 1 base, with 13 bases left between them. CDR1 and CDR2 (germline): LGHNA, YNFKEQ. This CDR3 is 15 amino acids long. CDR3 region: CASSRDRQSNTEAFF. The CDR3 DNA reads as TGTGCCAGCAGCCGGGATCGGCAGTCGAACACTGAAGCTTTCTTT.

This clonotype occurred many times. The chain employs TRBV7-9 and TRBJ2-2; D is perhaps TRBD1 (5 bases). With 1 base removed from V and 5 bases from J, the gap between germline ends came to 5 bases. The germline V gene encodes CDR1 SEHNR and CDR2 FQNEAQ (reference sequence). CDR3 length equals 13 residues. The CDR3 region is CASSLEGTGELFF. As DNA, the CDR3 is TGTGCCAGCAGCTTAGAGGGGACCGGGGAGCTGTTTTTT. The full variable domain, with the rest looked up from reference TRBV7-9 and TRBJ2-2, is DTGVSQNPRHKITKRGQNVTFRCDPISEHNRLYWYRQTLGQGPEFLTYFQNEAQLEKSRLLSDRFSAERPKGSFSTLEIQRTEQGDSAMYLCASSLEGTGELFFGEGSRLTVL.

The chain has TRBV12-3 or TRBV12-4 and TRBJ2-2; D ambiguous. Trimming left V 8 bases short and J 5 bases short, with 9 bases between. The CDR3 has 12 amino acids. CDR3 bases: TGTGCCAGCCCCACGCGAACCGGGGAGCTGTTTTTT. Protein: CASPTRTGELFF.

The V and J genes are TRBV4-3 and TRBJ2-2; the D call may be TRBD1 or TRBD2 (5 bases each). CDR3 length equals 16 residues. Trimming removed 3 bases at V and 1 base at J, with 12 bases between. Germline V CDR1 and CDR2: LGHNA, YSLEER. The chain's CDR3 is CASSQGTTLNTGELFF. DNA of the CDR3: TGCGCCAGCAGCCAGGGGACGACGCTGAACACCGGGGAGCTGTTTTTT.

This chain uses TRBV12-3 or TRBV12-4 with TRBJ2-7; D gene unclear. V lost 7 bases and J lost 4, with 11 bases in between. The CDR3 is 12 amino acids. The CDR3 nucleotides are TGTGCCAGCAACTGGAAGGGTTACGAGCAGTACTTC. This sequence encodes CASNWKGYEQYF.

As concerns this clonotype: This could be a read error, since a much larger clone is one nucleotide away. This rearrangement joins TRBV27 to TRBJ2-7; no clear D gene. Germline V gene data show CDR1 as MNHEY and CDR2 as SMNVEV (reference sequence). CDR3 length: 12 amino acids. The CDR3 nucleotides are TGTGCCAGCAGCCTCCCGGGCTCCGAGCGGTACTTC. Amino acid sequence: CASSLPGSERYF.

Only a few counts were recorded for this clonotype. The V and J genes are TRBV6-5 and TRBJ2-1, with 7 bases lining up with TRBD1. Germline V gene sequence: CDR1 MNHEY, CDR2 SVGAGI. V shed 5 bases, J shed 7 bases, and the junction held 14 bases outside the gene matches. This CDR3 has 16 residues. Written as DNA, the CDR3 is TGTGCCAGCAGTAATCGCTCAGGGGGTCCTCGGAATGAGCAGTTCTTC. It yields the protein CASSNRSGGPRNEQFF.

This clonotype was detected only a few times. The chain employs TRBV29-1 and TRBJ2-7, with a weak D call TRBD1 (6 bases). Trimming shortened V by 5 bases and J by 6 bases, and 14 bases separated the two germline ends. The CDR3 is made up of 12 amino acids. Germline CDR1 SQVTM, CDR2 ANQGSEA. As DNA, the CDR3 is TGCAGCGTTTCGACAGGCGCGGGCGAGCAGTACTTC. It codes for CSVSTGAGEQYF.